The next 30 T cell receptor beta chains were all read from a single sample in a study of shared clonotypes between healthy human individuals. Generated by immunoSEQ multiplex PCR, the TCRdb table keeps only in-frame clones and is missing some. The sample contains around 1.6 million clones, 95% to 99% of which appear only once. Material: naive CD4+ T cells sorted from blood. The subset here: CD45RA+ positively selected. The receptors derive from a man aged 25-45 years in good health.

This chain uses TRBV6-5 with TRBJ2-3; TRBD2 agrees at 7 bases. The V segment lost 2 bases and the J segment 6 bases; nucleotides outside the gene matches: 5. Germline V gene sequence: CDR1 MNHEY, CDR2 SVGAGI. The CDR3 consists of 14 residues. The CDR3 nucleotides are TGTGCCAGCAGTTACCAGGGAGGGTGGGATACGCAGTATTTT. Encoded protein: CASSYQGGWDTQYF.

V and J are TRBV5-1 and TRBJ2-5, with TRBD1 identical over 12 bases. This CDR3 has 15 residues. CDR1 and CDR2 from the germline V gene are SGHRS and YFSETQ. V lost 4 bases and J lost 5; bases outside the gene matches: 6. The DNA of the CDR3 is TGCGCCAGCAGCGGGGGACAGGGGGCGCGGGAGACCCAGTACTTC. This gives the protein CASSGGQGARETQYF.

The V call is TRBV10-1, the J call TRBJ1-1, with D possibly matching TRBD1 (6 bases). The germline V gene encodes CDR1 WNHNN and CDR2 SYGVQD (reference sequence). V lost 5 bases, J lost 1 base, and 14 bases lay in between. The CDR3 has 15 residues. The CDR3 here is CASSSWGAKNTEAFF. Written as DNA, the CDR3 is TGCGCCAGCAGTTCATGGGGGGCGAAGAACACTGAAGCTTTCTTT.

The rearrangement uses TRBV28 and TRBJ2-2, with D maybe TRBD2 (5 bases). Germline lookup yields CDR1 MDHEN and CDR2 SYDVKM. Trimming removed 7 bases from V and 8 bases from J, with 11 bases in between. The CDR3 has 12 amino acids. The CDR3 here is CASNPWEGELFF. The CDR3 DNA is TGTGCCAGCAACCCCTGGGAGGGGGAGCTGTTTTTT.

The V and J genes are TRBV28 and TRBJ1-4, with a possible D match to TRBD1 (5 bases). Germline assignment: CDR1 MDHEN and CDR2 SYDVKM. The V gene lost 5 bases and the J gene lost 8 bases, with 15 bases spanning the gap. The length of the CDR3 is 14 residues. CDR3: CASSPGTQEEKLFF. The CDR3 coding sequence is TGTGCCAGCAGTCCCGGGACCCAGGAAGAAAAACTGTTTTTT. Supplemented by reference TRBV28 and TRBJ1-4, the full variable domain reads DVKVTQSSRYLVKRTGEKVFLECVQDMDHENMFWYRQDPGLGLRLIYFSYDVKMKEKGDIPEGYSVSREKKERFSLILESASTNQTSMYLCASSPGTQEEKLFFGSGTQLSVL.

On this clone: Different DNA sequences within this sample yield the same CDR3. This chain joins TRBV2 and TRBJ1-5; D is possibly TRBD1 (6 bases). From germline, CDR1 is SNHLY and CDR2 FYNNEI. V gave up 6 bases and J gave up 1 base, with 10 bases separating them. The CDR3 runs to 14 residues. The CDR3 nucleotides read TGTGCCAGCAGAAGGGGGGGGAGCAATCAGCCCCAGCATTTT. It encodes CASRRGGSNQPQHF. Supplemented by reference TRBV2 and TRBJ1-5, the full variable domain reads EPEVTQTPSHQVTQMGQEVILRCVPISNHLYFYWYRQILGQKVEFLVSFYNNEISEKSEIFDDQFSVERPDGSNFTLKIRSTKLEDSAMYFCASRRGGSNQPQHFGDGTRLSIL.

Turning to this clone: Other nucleotide sequences from this sample produce the same CDR3. The V and J genes are TRBV19 and TRBJ1-2; D is undetermined. V was clipped by 1 base and J by 2 bases, with 5 bases between them. The germline gives CDR1 LNHDA, CDR2 SQIVND (reference sequence). The CDR3 covers 13 residues. The CDR3 DNA sequence: TGTGCCAGTAGTATAGGAGAAAACTATGGCTACACCTTC. This sequence encodes CASSIGENYGYTF.

The chain employs TRBV2 and TRBJ2-7; weak D call: TRBD2 (5 bases). The CDR3 is 12 amino acids. Trimming shortened V by 8 bases and J by 6 bases, and 14 bases separated the two germline ends. The germline V gene has CDR1 SNHLY and CDR2 FYNNEI. In nucleotides, the CDR3 is TGTGCCAGCGGTCTAGCCGGGCTCGAGCAGTACTTC. Translated: CASGLAGLEQYF.

The gene calls are TRBV12-2 and TRBJ2-3; the D call in the table, TRBD2, was not verified against the DNA. TRBV12-2 is a pseudogene. This CDR3 is built from 22 residues. The chain's CDR3 is CASRSTSPGHSPFLAGCAPQYF. CDR3 in DNA: TGTGCAAGTCGCTCAACTAGTCCGGGACACTCACCCTTTTTAGCGGGATGTGCCCCGCAGTATTTT.

The chain combines TRBV27 with TRBJ2-3; no definite D call. The CDR3 sequence is 14 residues long. Trimming shortened V by 5 bases and J by 2 bases, and 11 bases separated the two germline ends. In germline, CDR1 is MNHEY, CDR2 SMNVEV (reference sequence). CDR3 amino acids: CASSPQVSTDTQYF. CDR3 nucleotide sequence: TGTGCCAGCAGTCCGCAGGTTTCCACAGATACGCAGTATTTT.

The genes are TRBV5-1 and TRBJ2-7; D is uncertain. The CDR3 is 14 amino acids. With 1 base removed from V and 6 bases from J, the gap between germline ends came to 14 bases. Germline assignment: CDR1 SGHRS and CDR2 YFSETQ. CDR3 coding DNA: TGCGCCAGCAGCTTGACCGATCCCCTTGGCGAGCAGTACTTC. Encoded protein: CASSLTDPLGEQYF.

Concerning this clone itself: Other nucleotide sequences from this sample produce the same CDR3. The genes are TRBV18 and TRBJ2-3; D remains ambiguous. Looked up from germline, CDR1 is KGHSH and CDR2 is LQKENI. The CDR3 runs 15 residues. The ends were cut back, 1 base at V and 1 base at J, with 9 bases in the middle. CDR3 region: CASSPRTRGTDTQYF. In DNA form, the CDR3 reads TGTGCCAGCTCACCACGAACTCGCGGCACAGATACGCAGTATTTT. Drawing the rest from reference TRBV18 and TRBJ2-3, the complete variable domain is NAGVMQNPRHLVRRRGQEARLRCSPMKGHSHVYWYRQLPEEGLKFMVYLQKENIIDESGMPKERFSAEFPKEGPSILRIQQVVRGDSAAYFCASSPRTRGTDTQYFGPGTRLTVL.

The V call is TRBV9, the J call TRBJ2-7, with TRBD2 matching 9 bases. Germline-derived CDR1 and CDR2 are SGDLS and YYNGEE. J lost 5 bases, V lost 5 bases, and 8 bases had no gene match. The CDR3 spans 14 residues. The CDR3: CASSALAGLNEQYF. CDR3 DNA sequence: TGTGCCAGCAGTGCGCTAGCGGGACTGAACGAGCAGTACTTC.

This clone was counted once. The gene calls are TRBV21-1 and TRBJ1-5. TRBV21-1 is a recognized pseudogene. The CDR3 is made up of 16 amino acids. CDR3 in DNA: TGTGCCAGCAGCATGACTCCGGGACCGGTCAATCAGCCCCAGCATTTT. Translation gives CASSMTPGPVNQPQHF.

V usage is TRBV18 and J usage is TRBJ2-2; TRBD2 agrees at 8 bases. Per the germline V gene, CDR1 is KGHSH and CDR2 is LQKENI. V was pared by 5 bases and J by 6 bases, with 11 bases of the junction left unmatched. The CDR3 extends over 16 amino acids. This CDR3 reads CASSVWASGSAGELFF. Here the CDR3 DNA reads TGTGCCAGCTCAGTTTGGGCGAGCGGGAGTGCCGGGGAGCTGTTTTTT.

The CDR3 loop is CASSQWREVQITQYF. DNA for the CDR3: TGCGCCAGCAGCCAATGGCGGGAGGTCCAAATTACGCAGTATTTT. The gene calls are TRBV4-1 and TRBJ2-3, with 8 nucleotides matching TRBD2. The V segment lost 2 bases and the J segment 8 bases; nucleotides outside the gene matches: 9. The CDR3 is 15 residues long. The germline V gene has CDR1 MGHRA and CDR2 YSYEKL.

J is TRBJ2-7 and V is TRBV4-3; 10 nucleotides line up with TRBD2. The length of the CDR3 is 16 residues. The germline gives CDR1 LGHNA, CDR2 YSLEER. V shed 4 bases, J shed 0 bases, and the junction held 6 bases outside the gene matches. The CDR3: CASSRGSGRASYEQYF. CDR3 nucleotide sequence: TGCGCCAGCAGCCGGGGCAGCGGGAGGGCCTCCTACGAGCAGTACTTC.

The chain combines TRBV29-1 with TRBJ2-1; D gene ambiguous. V was cut by 6 bases and J by 8 bases, with 20 bases left in between. Germline CDR1 and CDR2: SQVTM and ANQGSEA. The CDR3 is 14 residues long. CDR3 sequence (DNA): TGCAGCGTCGCGAAGGTCGCTATGAACGATGAGCAGTTCTTC. As protein: CSVAKVAMNDEQFF.

The chain employs TRBV7-2 and TRBJ2-5; TRBD2 matches 8 bases. The CDR3 is 15 residues long. With V trimmed by 2 bases and J by 1 base, 3 bases remained unmatched. The germline CDR1 and CDR2 sequences are SGHTA and FQGNSA. The chain's CDR3 is CASSLSGSFQETQYF. CDR3 in DNA: TGTGCCAGCAGCTTAAGCGGGAGTTTCCAAGAGACCCAGTACTTC.

The V gene is TRBV5-4, the J gene TRBJ2-7; D is unclear. The CDR3 extends over 16 amino acids. Germline loops: CDR1 SGHNT, CDR2 YYREEE (reference sequence). Trimming shortened V by 5 bases and J by 3 bases, and 21 bases separated the two germline ends. CDR3 nucleotide sequence: TGTGCCAGCAGTTCGCCGGACGGTAAAACTAACTACGAGCAGTACTTC. Protein sequence: CASSSPDGKTNYEQYF.

The chain recombines TRBV15 with TRBJ2-7; D tentatively fits TRBD1 or TRBD2 (5 bases each). The V and J ends lost 1 base and 9 bases respectively, with 22 bases between them. The CDR3 is 16 amino acids. CDR1 and CDR2 from the germline V gene are LNHNV and YYDKDF (reference sequence). CDR3 nucleotides: TGTGCCACCAGCAGAGTTACCGGGACCGCCGCCCTGGGGCAGTACTTC. Its protein is CATSRVTGTAALGQYF.

The chain employs TRBV6-5 and TRBJ2-1, with D possibly TRBD1 on 5 matching bases. CDR3 length equals 15 residues. The V end lost 7 bases, the J end lost 7 bases, and 20 bases lay between the germline ends. The germline V gene has CDR1 MNHEY and CDR2 SVGAGI. The DNA of the CDR3 is TGTGCCAGCACCGAAGGGGTCCATCCCGGGAATGAGCAGTTCTTC. This translates into CASTEGVHPGNEQFF.

The gene calls are TRBV15 and TRBJ2-7; 10 positions agree with TRBD1. Germline loops: CDR1 LNHNV, CDR2 YYDKDF (reference sequence). The CDR3 length is 18 residues. J gave up 5 bases and V 1 base, and 14 bases lay outside the gene matches. The CDR3 DNA sequence: TGTGCCACCAGCAGAGCGGGACAGGGGTATGGCAGGTCGAACGAGCAGTACTTC. Its translation: CATSRAGQGYGRSNEQYF.

The CDR3 DNA is TGTGCCAGCAGAACAATAGCGGGAGTTATCTACGAGCAGTACTTC. Translation: CASRTIAGVIYEQYF. The gene calls are TRBV28 and TRBJ2-7, with 9 bases identical to TRBD2. With V trimmed by 6 bases and J by 3 bases, 9 bases remained unmatched. Germline V gene data show CDR1 as MDHEN and CDR2 as SYDVKM. This CDR3 has 15 amino acids.

The chain links TRBV19 to TRBJ2-7; TRBD2 matches at 9 bases. CDR3 length equals 16 residues. In germline, CDR1 is LNHDA, CDR2 SQIVND (reference sequence). The V segment lost 4 bases and the J segment 0 bases; nucleotides outside the gene matches: 7. The CDR3 region is CASSTLGSGSSYEQYF. In nucleotides, the CDR3 is TGTGCCAGTAGTACCCTAGGTAGCGGGAGCTCCTACGAGCAGTACTTC.

This chain links TRBV18 with TRBJ2-3; 7 bases are shared with TRBD1. Trimming took 6 bases from V and 6 from J; bases not matched to a gene: 12. Germline CDR1 is KGHSH and CDR2 is LQKENI. This CDR3 region has 15 residues. CDR3 residues: CASSLDRINADTQYF. In nucleotides, the CDR3 is TGTGCCAGCTCGCTGGACAGGATAAACGCGGATACGCAGTATTTT. Full variable domain (outside the CDR3, taken from reference TRBV18 and TRBJ2-3): NAGVMQNPRHLVRRRGQEARLRCSPMKGHSHVYWYRQLPEEGLKFMVYLQKENIIDESGMPKERFSAEFPKEGPSILRIQQVVRGDSAAYFCASSLDRINADTQYFGPGTRLTVL.

The chain uses TRBV7-2 and TRBJ1-2; 9 bases match TRBD1. The CDR3 sequence is 15 residues long. Germline V gives CDR1 SGHTA, CDR2 FQGNSA. V was clipped by 4 bases and J by 6 bases; unmatched bases: 9. CDR3 sequence (DNA): TGTGCCAGCAGCTCAGACAGGGGGATGGTCGATGGCTACACCTTC. Translated, it gives CASSSDRGMVDGYTF. Combining the CDR3 with reference TRBV7-2 and TRBJ1-2 gives the whole variable domain GAGVSQSPSNKVTEKGKDVELRCDPISGHTALYWYRQSLGQGLEFLIYFQGNSAPDKSGLPSDRFSAERTGGSVSTLTIQRTQQEDSAVYLCASSSDRGMVDGYTFGSGTRLTVV.

This sequence joins TRBV2 and TRBJ2-7; D possibly matches TRBD1 or TRBD2 (5 bases each). CDR3 size: 10 residues. Germline CDR1 is SNHLY and CDR2 is FYNNEI. Trimming shortened V by 10 bases and J by 5 bases, and 9 bases separated the two germline ends. DNA of the CDR3: TGTGCCATCCGGGGCGACGAGCAGTACTTC. Encoded protein: CAIRGDEQYF.

This clone has only a few counts. Other DNA sequences in this specimen translate into the identical CDR3. The V call is TRBV4-3, the J call TRBJ2-3; D not resolved. The CDR3 consists of 14 residues. CDR1 is LGHNA and CDR2 is YSLEER in the germline V gene. V lost 0 bases and J 3 bases, leaving 7 bases between the germline ends. CDR3 in DNA: TGCGCCAGCAGCCAAGATCTCCAGACAGATACGCAGTATTTT. It codes for CASSQDLQTDTQYF.

For this clone: Distinct nucleotide sequences in the sample also encode this CDR3. J is TRBJ2-5 and V is TRBV18; 7 nucleotides align to TRBD2. The CDR3 is made up of 13 amino acids. The ends lost 0 bases at V and 5 bases at J; junction bases unmatched: 0. Germline-derived CDR1 and CDR2 are KGHSH and LQKENI. The CDR3 DNA sequence: TGTGCCAGCTCACCACCGGGGGGGGAGACCCAGTACTTC. This codes for CASSPPGGETQYF.